This TCR beta chain was profiled in a study of resident and recirculating memory T cells in vitiligo. Study-level background: Genomic DNA was extracted from whole homogenized samples, with no cell sorting. General study points: No unique dominant TCR clone was found in vitiligo lesions.

Stability required unchanged lesions during the previous 6 months. Stable patients also lacked confetti depigmentation, a sign of active vitiligo. The repertoire was sequenced with immunoSEQ multiplex PCR; TCRdb's copy has only in-frame clones and lacks some. This table has tens of thousands of clones, about 91% appearing once. CDR1 and CDR2 (germline): SEHNR, FQNEAQ (reference sequence). The CDR3 is 15 residues long. Trimming took 5 bases from V and 2 from J, leaving 14 bases between them. Details on this clone: No antigen is known for it.

Specimen: blood. The genes are TRBV7-9 and TRBJ2-3; perhaps TRBD2 as D (5 bases). This clonotype originated in a male donor with vitiligo. The CDR3 region is CASSPTGGSTDTQYF. In DNA, the CDR3 is TGTGCCAGCAGCCCCACTGGCGGGTCCACAGATACGCAGTATTTT.